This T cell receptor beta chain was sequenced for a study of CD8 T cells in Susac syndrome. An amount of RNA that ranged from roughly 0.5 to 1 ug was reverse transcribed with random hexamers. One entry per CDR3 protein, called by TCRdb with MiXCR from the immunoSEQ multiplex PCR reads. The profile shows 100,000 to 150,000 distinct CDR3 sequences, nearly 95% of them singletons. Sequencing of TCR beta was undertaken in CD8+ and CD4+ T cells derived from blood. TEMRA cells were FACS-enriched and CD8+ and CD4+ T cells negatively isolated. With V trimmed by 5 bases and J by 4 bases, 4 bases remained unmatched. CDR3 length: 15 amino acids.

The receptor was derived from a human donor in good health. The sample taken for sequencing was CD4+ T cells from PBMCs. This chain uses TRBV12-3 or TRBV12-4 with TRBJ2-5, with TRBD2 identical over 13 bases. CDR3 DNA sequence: TGTGCCAGCAGTACACGGACTAGCGGGAGAGAGACCCAGTACTTC. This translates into CASSTRTSGRETQYF.